This TCR beta chain derives from a study of human T cells and chemical hapten exposure. Findings and limits, study-wide: It was expanded TCRs that formed significantly more large CDR3 similarity clusters than controls did.

Indicated time point: patch test 1, 2 weeks after DPC sensitization. As to treatment: therapeutic diphenylcyclopropenone sensitization with weekly scalp DPC. Blood sampling occurred before each patch-test application. This clonotype is a singleton in its sample. What it binds is not known. What the library attached to individual cDNA molecules were unique molecular identifiers. In the authors' methods: Counts of TCRs in each sample centred on a median of around 96,000 and extended from approximately 20,000 to 700,000. TCRdb reprocessed the RACE reads with MiXCR, giving one entry per CDR3 protein. It is TCRdb's table, rather than the study itself, that gives the V and J calls and clone size. This sample has around 150,000 distinct CDR3 sequences, with 14% found just once. V was shortened by 3 bases and J by 5 bases, with 16 bases between the two germline ends. Germline V lookup: CDR1 MDHEN, CDR2 SYDVKM. The length of the CDR3 is 15 residues.

This TCR came from a woman younger than 45 with alopecia areata. Some clones in this sample may be carry-over from other donors' samples. The V call is TRBV28, the J call TRBJ2-5, with a possible D match to TRBD2 (6 bases). This material consisted of whole blood, taken in connection with sensitization to the hapten diphenylcyclopropenone (DPC). The CDR3 coding sequence is TGTGCCAGCAGTTTCGGGCGGGATTCTTTGGAGACCCAGTACTTC. The encoded protein is CASSFGRDSLETQYF.